This paragraph reports one T cell receptor beta chain. What it binds is not known. These data come from a study of T cell repertoires in cytomegalovirus infection. Study context: Both a matching HLA type and CMV infection were indicated by public TCR beta signatures. Study-level results: CMV carriers having the relevant HLA were flagged by cumulative public TCR beta family frequency. The ex vivo response was dominated by HLA-C-restricted CMV-specific TCR beta clonotypes.

MiXCR, run by TCRdb on the reads, gives a single entry per CDR3 protein. Of about 360,000 distinct CDR3 sequences listed, 18% were seen once; the top ten hold approximately 10%. V dropped 4 bases and J dropped 3 bases, with 3 bases sitting between them. This CDR3 is 12 amino acids long. Germline assignment: CDR1 SNHLY and CDR2 FYNNEI. V and J are TRBV2 and TRBJ2-2; D unclear. The receptor was isolated from a human donor in good health (CMV status not recorded). Some clones in this sample may be carry-over from other donors' samples. What was sequenced was PBMCs. In DNA form, the CDR3 reads TGTGCCAGCAGTGTTTACACCGGGGAGCTGTTTTTT. This encodes CASSVYTGELFF.